Listed below are T cell receptor beta chains from one sample, sequenced in a study of shared clonotypes between healthy human individuals. Method: immunoSEQ multiplex PCR; TCRdb's copy keeps in-frame clones and lacks some. Found here are 950,000 to 1,300,000 clones, roughly 70% of them singletons; the top ten hold about 1.5%. Sequenced sample: memory CD4+ T cells sorted from blood. These receptor sequences come from a young man in good health. Both conserved end residues are part of each CDR3. Each record gives: CDR3 length, clone size, J gene, D gene, V gene, CDR3 DNA, CDR3 protein. D genes are given only for firm matches. The listing skips clone size in some rows; elsewhere it reads once, few, many or a size class.

15 . TRBJ1-1 . TRBV5-4 TGTGCCAGCAGCTCCAGGGTTCGTATTGACACTGAAGCTTTCTTT CASSSRVRIDTEAFF
16 once TRBJ1-1 . TRBV6-6 TGTGCCAGCACTACAAACAGGGTGGAGGGGAACACTGAAGCTTTCTTT CASTTNRVEGNTEAFF
18 . TRBJ2-7 TRBD2 TRBV5-4 TGTGCCAGCAGCTTGTATGCCGGACTAGCGGGTCAACCTTACGAGCAGTACTTC CASSLYAGLAGQPYEQYF
13 . TRBJ1-2 TRBD1 TRBV9 TGTGCCAGCAGCCCTGGACAGGGAGAGGGCTACACCTTC CASSPGQGEGYTF
15 . TRBJ1-6 . TRBV7-2 TGTGCCAGCAGGCCAGGACAGAGACGAAATTCACCCCTCCACTTT CASRPGQRRNSPLHF
16 . TRBJ1-1 TRBD1 TRBV5-4 TGTGCCAGCAGCCGGGCAGGGACAGCGCCGAACACTGAAGCTTTCTTT CASSRAGTAPNTEAFF
15 . TRBJ2-7 . TRBV4-1 TGCGCCAGCAGCCAAGTTTACGGGGTGATCTACGAGCAGTACTTC CASSQVYGVIYEQYF
16 once TRBJ2-2 TRBD2 TRBV7-2 TGTGCCAGCAGGCTAGCGGGAGGGACGAACACCGGGGAGCTGTTTTTT CASRLAGGTNTGELFF
15 . TRBJ1-6 . TRBV30 TGTGCCTGGAGCCCCGGCCAGTCGATTCATTCACCCCTCCACTTT CAWSPGQSIHSPLHF
15 . TRBJ2-7 TRBD2 TRBV29-1 TGCAGCGTCGTTCTAGCGGGGGTGGCCTTTGTCGAGCAGTACTTC CSVVLAGVAFVEQYF
16 . TRBJ2-7 TRBD2 TRBV25-1 TGTGCCAGCAGCCCCCTATTAGCGGGGGGTAACGACGAGCAGTACTTC CASSPLLAGGNDEQYF
14 . TRBJ2-1 . TRBV7-9 TGTGCCAGCATCCCCTCGGCGGCTACTGGTGAGCAGTTCTTC CASIPSAATGEQFF
13 . TRBJ2-5 . TRBV11-3 TGTGCCAGCAGCGCGGGACAGCGGGAGACCCAGTACTTC CASSAGQRETQYF
13 . TRBJ1-2 . TRBV5-1 TGCGCCAGCAGCTTGGACAGTTCGGGTGGCTACACCTTC CASSLDSSGGYTF
14 few TRBJ2-7 . TRBV6-5 TGTGCCAGCAGTAGAGACAGTTTCCGATACGAGCAGTACTTC CASSRDSFRYEQYF
14 many TRBJ2-7 . TRBV10-3 TGTGCCATCAGTGAGACGACAGGTACCTACGAGCAGTACTTC CAISETTGTYEQYF
15 . TRBJ2-2 . TRBV19 TGTGCCAGTAGTATATGGACAGATAACACCGGGGAGCTGTTTTTT CASSIWTDNTGELFF
15 . TRBJ1-5 TRBD1 TRBV7-9 TGTGCCAGCAGCTTGGGACAGGAACAGAATCAGCCCCAGCATTTT CASSLGQEQNQPQHF
12 . TRBJ2-3 . TRBV7-2 TGTGCCAGCAGCTTAGCCCTAGATACGCAGTATTTT CASSLALDTQYF
16 . TRBJ2-7 TRBD1 TRBV6-1 TGTGCCAGCAGTGGCCTAAAACGACAGGGGTCCTACGAGCAGTACTTC CASSGLKRQGSYEQYF
15 . TRBJ2-2 . TRBV11-1 TGTGCCAGCAGCTTCAGACAGGTGGGGACCGGGGAGCTGTTTTTT CASSFRQVGTGELFF
15 . TRBJ2-7 TRBD1 TRBV6-6 TGTGCCAGCAGCCCATCCGGGACAGGTTCCTACGAGCAGTACTTC CASSPSGTGSYEQYF
15 . TRBJ2-2 TRBD2 TRBV4-2 TGTGCCAGCAGAGAGCTAGCGGCGAACACCGGGGAGCTGTTTTTT CASRELAANTGELFF
15 few TRBJ1-6 TRBD1 TRBV5-6 TGTGCCAGCAGCCGTCTGGTGACAGGGAGTTCACCCCTCCACTTT CASSRLVTGSSPLHF
14 . TRBJ2-2 . TRBV5-1 TGCGCCAGCAGCGTAGGGGAGAGGGCCGGGGAGCTGTTTTTT CASSVGERAGELFF
13 . TRBJ1-5 . TRBV6-1 TGTGCCAGCAGTCCACGGGGAGATCAGCCCCAGCATTTT CASSPRGDQPQHF
16 . TRBJ2-5 . TRBV5-8 TGTGCCAGCAGCTTGGCCGTAGGTTGGATCCAAGAGACCCAGTACTTC CASSLAVGWIQETQYF
11 . TRBJ2-3 . TRBV20-1 TGCAGTGCCCCCTGGGGGGATACGCAGTATTTT CSAPWGDTQYF
13 few TRBJ2-7 . TRBV7-9 TGTGCCAGCAGCTTAGCTGGGGGGCGCGAGCAGTACTTC CASSLAGGREQYF
13 . TRBJ2-2 . TRBV28 TGTGCCAGCATCCCAGGAGGCACCGGGGAGCTGTTTTTT CASIPGGTGELFF
13 . TRBJ2-7 . TRBV29-1 TGCAGCGTTCTCCCGGGGAGCTCCTACGAGCAGTACTTC CSVLPGSSYEQYF
13 . TRBJ1-5 . TRBV6-4 TGTGCCAGCGCGGCCGGGAGAAATCAGCCCCAGCATTTT CASAAGRNQPQHF
15 . TRBJ1-4 TRBD1 TRBV30 TGTGCCTGGAGCGACGAGGGACAGTTTAATGAAAAACTGTTTTTT CAWSDEGQFNEKLFF
13 . TRBJ1-2 . TRBV9 TGTGCCAGCAGCGTAGTGGCTAACTATGGCTACACCTTC CASSVVANYGYTF
16 . TRBJ2-3 TRBD2 TRBV11-2 TGTGCCAGCAGCTTAGGTAGGATAGCGGGAGCAGATACGCAGTATTTT CASSLGRIAGADTQYF
16 . TRBJ2-2 . TRBV5-1 TGCGCCAGCAGCTTGGTATCGGGGAAGAACACCGGGGAGCTGTTTTTT CASSLVSGKNTGELFF
18 . TRBJ1-5 . TRBV28 TGTGCCAGCAGTTTATTCGGGCAGCTAAGCGGGGGCAATCAGCCCCAGCATTTT CASSLFGQLSGGNQPQHF
16 . TRBJ1-6 TRBD1 TRBV25-1 TGTGCCAGCAGTGCTCAAGCAGGGACAGGGAGATCACCCCTCCACTTT CASSAQAGTGRSPLHF
15 few TRBJ1-2 . TRBV5-6 TGTGCCAGCAGCCAGAGACTAGGGGGAAGCTATGGCTACACCTTC CASSQRLGGSYGYTF
12 . TRBJ2-7 TRBD1 TRBV29-1 TGCAGCGCCGGGCAGGGGGCCTACGAGCAGTACTTC CSAGQGAYEQYF
16 . TRBJ2-3 . TRBV9 TGTGCCAGCAGCCCAAGGACAGTCCAGAGCACAGATACGCAGTATTTT CASSPRTVQSTDTQYF
14 . TRBJ2-5 TRBD1 TRBV6-5 TGTGCCACCTCCACAGGGGGCTTTCAAGAGACCCAGTACTTC CATSTGGFQETQYF
14 . TRBJ2-3 . TRBV18 TGTGCCAGCTCACCGCTTGCGGGCTCAGATACGCAGTATTTT CASSPLAGSDTQYF
15 . TRBJ1-6 . TRBV19 TGTGCCAGTAGTCCTCGCTCATTTGGTAATTCACCCCTCCACTTT CASSPRSFGNSPLHF
15 . TRBJ1-5 TRBD1 TRBV30 TGTGCCTGGACCCAACAGGGGGCGAGCAATCAGCCCCAGCATTTT CAWTQQGASNQPQHF
13 . TRBJ2-2 TRBD1 TRBV5-1 TGCGCCAGCAGCGTGGGACAGGCCGGGGAGCTGTTTTTT CASSVGQAGELFF
14 once TRBJ1-2 TRBD1 TRBV6-5 TGTGCCAGCAGTTCATGGACAGGGAATTATGGCTACACCTTC CASSSWTGNYGYTF
14 . TRBJ1-2 . TRBV7-2 TGTGCCAGCAGCATGAGCACAGCTAACTATGGCTACACCTTC CASSMSTANYGYTF
13 few TRBJ2-5 . TRBV30 TGTGCCTGGAGTTTCAACAACCAAGAGACCCAGTACTTC CAWSFNNQETQYF
15 . TRBJ2-5 . TRBV2 TGTGCCAGCAGCGCCCGAGGACATTCGCAAGAGACCCAGTACTTC CASSARGHSQETQYF